Reported below is one T cell receptor (beta chain). PCR involved 60 Vbeta and 13 Jbeta primers. The assay was immunoSEQ multiplex PCR, and TCRdb's table has in-frame clones only and misses some. The sample holds 77,000 or so clones. The sample belongs to a study of cytomegalovirus exposure and HLA in healthy donors. This CDR3 spans 17 amino acids. Trimming cost V 0 bases and J 5 bases; bases outside gene matches: 7. Material: PBMCs. The clonotype originates from a man aged 25-40 years in good health and CMV-seronegative. The rearrangement links TRBV23-1 to TRBJ2-5; 12 nucleotides line up with TRBD2. TRBV23-1 is classed as an ORF, of uncertain function. In DNA form, the CDR3 reads TGCGCCAGCAGTCAATCGTCTAGCGGGGGGGCCATGGAGACCCAGTACTTC. Translating gives CASSQSSSGGAMETQYF.